This TCR beta chain was profiled in a study of T cell repertoires in cytomegalovirus infection. General study results and limits: Using cumulative public TCR beta family frequency, the authors identified those who carried CMV together with the relevant HLA.

TCRdb re-called the reads through MiXCR, storing one row per CDR3 protein. The data show about 260,000 distinct CDR3 sequences, roughly 13% seen once. In germline, CDR1 is SQVTM, CDR2 ANQGSEA. V lost 4 bases, J lost 1 base, and 10 bases lay in between. This CDR3 is 13 amino acids long. As regards this clonotype: The antigen is unknown.

The rearrangement links TRBV29-1 to TRBJ1-1; weak D call: TRBD1 (5 bases). Sequencing was done on a sample of PBMCs. This sequence originates from a human donor in good health (CMV status not recorded). Some clones in this sample may be carry-over from other donors' samples. CDR3 sequence: CSVARRGNTEAFF. For the CDR3, the DNA is TGCAGCGTTGCAAGGAGGGGGAACACTGAAGCTTTCTTT.